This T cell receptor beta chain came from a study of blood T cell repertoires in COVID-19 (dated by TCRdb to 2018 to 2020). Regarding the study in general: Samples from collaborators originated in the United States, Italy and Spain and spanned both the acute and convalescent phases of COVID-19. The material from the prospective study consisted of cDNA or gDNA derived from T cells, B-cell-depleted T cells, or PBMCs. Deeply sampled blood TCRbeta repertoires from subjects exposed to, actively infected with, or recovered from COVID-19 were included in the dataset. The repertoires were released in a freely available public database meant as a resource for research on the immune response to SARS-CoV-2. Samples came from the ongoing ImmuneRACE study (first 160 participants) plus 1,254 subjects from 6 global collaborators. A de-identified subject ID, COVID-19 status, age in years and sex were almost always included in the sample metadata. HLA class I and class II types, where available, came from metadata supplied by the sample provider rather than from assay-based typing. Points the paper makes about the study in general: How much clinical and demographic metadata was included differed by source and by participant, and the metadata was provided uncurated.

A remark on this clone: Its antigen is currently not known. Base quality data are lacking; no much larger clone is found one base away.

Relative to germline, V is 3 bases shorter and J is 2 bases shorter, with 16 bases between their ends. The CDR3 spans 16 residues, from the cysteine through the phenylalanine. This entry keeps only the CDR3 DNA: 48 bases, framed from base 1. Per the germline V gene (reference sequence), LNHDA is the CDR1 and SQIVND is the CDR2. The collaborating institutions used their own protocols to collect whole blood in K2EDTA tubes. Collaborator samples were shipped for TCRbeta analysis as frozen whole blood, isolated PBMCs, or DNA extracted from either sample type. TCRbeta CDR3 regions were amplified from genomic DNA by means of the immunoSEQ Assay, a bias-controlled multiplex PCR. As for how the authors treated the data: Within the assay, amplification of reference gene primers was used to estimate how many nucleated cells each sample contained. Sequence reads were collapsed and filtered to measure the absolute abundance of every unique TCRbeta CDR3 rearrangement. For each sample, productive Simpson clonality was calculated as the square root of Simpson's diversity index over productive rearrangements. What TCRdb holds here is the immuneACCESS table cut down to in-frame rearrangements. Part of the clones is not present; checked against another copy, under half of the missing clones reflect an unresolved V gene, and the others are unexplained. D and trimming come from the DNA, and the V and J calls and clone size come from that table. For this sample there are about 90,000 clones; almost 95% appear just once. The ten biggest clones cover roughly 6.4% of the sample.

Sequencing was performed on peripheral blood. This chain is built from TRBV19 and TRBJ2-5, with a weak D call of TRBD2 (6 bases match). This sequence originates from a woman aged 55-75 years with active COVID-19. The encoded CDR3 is CASSIRREKGQETQYF. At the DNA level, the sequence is TGTGCCAGTAGTATCCGCCGGGAGAAGGGACAAGAGACCCAGTACTTC.